What follows describes a single T cell receptor beta chain. Its antigen is unidentified. The sample is drawn from a study of cytomegalovirus exposure and HLA in healthy donors. Study findings and constraints: CMV antigen specificity was confirmed in vitro for three CMV-associated chains.

Method: immunoSEQ multiplex PCR; TCRdb's copy keeps in-frame clones and lacks some. The data contain roughly 60,000 clones, about 90% of them singletons. An approximately 120-subject validation cohort, separate from the approximately 610-subject first cohort, supplied the donors. Germline CDR1 and CDR2: MGHRA and YSYEKL. This CDR3 comprises 17 residues. The V gene lost 3 bases and the J gene lost 2 bases, with 19 bases spanning the gap. This clonotype originated in a woman aged 18-29 years in good health and CMV-seronegative. Sequencing used PBMCs. V and J are TRBV4-1 and TRBJ1-1, with D perhaps matching TRBD1 (5 bases). Here the CDR3 DNA reads TGCGCCAGCAGCCAGCACCAGATGGGGGGAGTTAACACTGAAGCTTTCTTT. It specifies CASSQHQMGGVNTEAFF.